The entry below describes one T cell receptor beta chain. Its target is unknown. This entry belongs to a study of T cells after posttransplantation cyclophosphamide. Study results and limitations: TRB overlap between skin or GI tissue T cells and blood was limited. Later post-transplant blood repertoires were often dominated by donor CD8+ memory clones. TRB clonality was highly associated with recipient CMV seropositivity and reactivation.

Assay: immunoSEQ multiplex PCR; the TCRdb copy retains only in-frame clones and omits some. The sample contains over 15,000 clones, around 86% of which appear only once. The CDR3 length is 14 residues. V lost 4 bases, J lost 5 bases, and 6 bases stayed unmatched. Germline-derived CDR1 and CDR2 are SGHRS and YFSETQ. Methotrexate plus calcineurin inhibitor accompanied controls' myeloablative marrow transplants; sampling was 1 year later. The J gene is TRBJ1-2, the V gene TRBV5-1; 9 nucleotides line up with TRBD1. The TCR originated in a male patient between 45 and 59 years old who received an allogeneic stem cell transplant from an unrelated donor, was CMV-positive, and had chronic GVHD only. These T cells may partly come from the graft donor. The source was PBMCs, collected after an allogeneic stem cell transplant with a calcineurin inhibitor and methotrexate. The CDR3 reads CASSKGGTGYGYTF. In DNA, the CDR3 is TGCGCCAGCAGCAAGGGTGGGACAGGGTATGGCTACACCTTC.